The sequence of this T cell receptor beta chain was determined in a study of cytomegalovirus exposure and HLA in healthy donors. Whole-study findings and limits: Later, an analysis found that common viral pathogens appeared to be linked with several of the most significant clusters. In vitro checks showed that a few CMV-associated chains really do target CMV antigens. An analysis was carried out later, and it reportedly showed fewer N-insertions in an Asian-associated ancestry cluster than the roughly 700-donor mean. Roughly even sequencing depth across donors was the assumption behind the presence/absence analyses.

A remark on this clone: Its antigen remains unidentified.

In the PCR, 60 Vbeta and 13 Jbeta primers were used. The repertoire was sequenced with immunoSEQ multiplex PCR; TCRdb's copy has only in-frame clones and lacks some. Of around 190,000 clones listed, about 78% were seen once; the top ten hold 5% to 7%. Per germline, CDR1 LNHDA and CDR2 SQIVND (reference sequence). The V and J ends lost 7 bases and 6 bases, in that order; junction bases with no gene match: 13. The CDR3 covers 16 residues. This TCR was recovered from a man aged 40-50 years in good health and CMV-seronegative. The sequencing sample was made of PBMCs. This chain uses TRBV19 with TRBJ2-3, with 10 nucleotides matching TRBD2. The CDR3 sequence is CASKEASGGTADTQYF. In DNA form, the CDR3 reads TGTGCCAGTAAGGAGGCTAGCGGGGGCACCGCGGATACGCAGTATTTT.